This T cell receptor beta chain was sequenced in a study of PD-1 blockade in classical Hodgkin lymphoma. Notes on the study in general: Only CD4+ TCR diversity, not CD8+, had risen significantly by C4D1. Reported findings placed baseline TCR diversity lower in newly diagnosed patients (compared with healthy donors).

The patients all showed relapse after autologous stem cell transplantation, while their brentuximab vedotin exposure varied. Classifying best responses yielded complete response, partial response or progressive disease. After removal of 4 bases from V and 4 bases from J, the junction contained 7 bases not matched to a gene. Germline CDR1 SGHRS, CDR2 YFSETQ. The CDR3 has 14 residues. A word on this clone: Its matching antigen is unknown.

Assay used: immunoSEQ multiplex PCR; TCRdb lists only in-frame clones, some missing. The data show around 58,000 clones, over 85% seen once. The rearrangement joins TRBV5-1 to TRBJ2-7; 8 bases align to TRBD2. The receptor comes from a human donor with classical Hodgkin lymphoma. Material: peripheral blood mononuclear cells (PBMCs), obtained at baseline. This CDR3 reads CASSVGLGGYEQYF. In DNA form, the CDR3 reads TGCGCCAGCAGCGTGGGACTAGGGGGTTACGAGCAGTACTTC.